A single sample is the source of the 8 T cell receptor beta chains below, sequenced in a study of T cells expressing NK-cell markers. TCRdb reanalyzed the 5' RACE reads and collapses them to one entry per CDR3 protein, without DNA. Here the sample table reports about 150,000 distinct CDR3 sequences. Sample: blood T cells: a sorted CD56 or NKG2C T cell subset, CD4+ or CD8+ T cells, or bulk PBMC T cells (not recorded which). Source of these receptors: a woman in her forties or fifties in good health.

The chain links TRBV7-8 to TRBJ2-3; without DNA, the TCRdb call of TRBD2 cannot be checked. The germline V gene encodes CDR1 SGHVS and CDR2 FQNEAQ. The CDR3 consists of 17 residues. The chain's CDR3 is CASSLVLATATTDTQYF.

The CDR3 loop is CASSLLGQSSYNEQFF. This rearrangement joins TRBV27 to TRBJ2-1; TCRdb's D gene call, TRBD2, goes unchecked for lack of DNA. The germline CDR1 and CDR2 sequences are MNHEY and SMNVEV (reference sequence). The CDR3 runs 16 residues.

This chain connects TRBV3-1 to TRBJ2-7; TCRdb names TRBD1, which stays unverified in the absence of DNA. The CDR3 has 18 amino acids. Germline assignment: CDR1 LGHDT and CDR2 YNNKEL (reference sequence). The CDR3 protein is CASTQSPFVFGKGYEQYF.

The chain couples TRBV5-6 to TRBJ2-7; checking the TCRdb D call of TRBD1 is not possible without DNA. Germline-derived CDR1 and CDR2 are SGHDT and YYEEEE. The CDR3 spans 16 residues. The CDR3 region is CASSVYTGTAFYEQYF.

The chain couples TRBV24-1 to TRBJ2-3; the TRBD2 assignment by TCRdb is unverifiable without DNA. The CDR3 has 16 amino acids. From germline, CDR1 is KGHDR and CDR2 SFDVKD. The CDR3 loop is CATSPLEREIPDTQYF.

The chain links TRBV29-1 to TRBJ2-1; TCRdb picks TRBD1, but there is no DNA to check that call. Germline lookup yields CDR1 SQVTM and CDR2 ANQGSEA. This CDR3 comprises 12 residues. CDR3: CSVEEQGLEQFF.

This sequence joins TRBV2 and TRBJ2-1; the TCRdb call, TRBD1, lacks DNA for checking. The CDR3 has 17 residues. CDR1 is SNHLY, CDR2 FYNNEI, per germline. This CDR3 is CASTHSVTGHSYNEQFF.

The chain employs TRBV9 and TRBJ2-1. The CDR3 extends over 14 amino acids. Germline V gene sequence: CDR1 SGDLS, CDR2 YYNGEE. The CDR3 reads CASSVDSSYNEQFF.